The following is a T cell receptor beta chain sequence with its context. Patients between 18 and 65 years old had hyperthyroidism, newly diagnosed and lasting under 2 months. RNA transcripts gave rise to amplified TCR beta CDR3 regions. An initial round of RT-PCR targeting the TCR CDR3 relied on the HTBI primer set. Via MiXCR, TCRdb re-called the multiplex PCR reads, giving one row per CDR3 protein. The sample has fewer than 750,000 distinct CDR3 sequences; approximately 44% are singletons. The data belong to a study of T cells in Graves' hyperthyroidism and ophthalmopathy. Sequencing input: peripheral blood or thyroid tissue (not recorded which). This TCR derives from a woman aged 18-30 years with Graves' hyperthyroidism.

The CDR3 nucleotides read TGTGCCATCAGTGAGCCCCCGCCCCAGCATTTT. It specifies CAISEPPPQHF. V and J are TRBV10-3 and TRBJ1-5; D is unresolved. CDR1 is ENHRY, CDR2 SYGVKD, per germline. V lost 2 bases to trimming and J lost 9 bases, with 5 bases between them. The CDR3 extends over 11 amino acids.